This is a list of T cell receptor beta chains from one sample in a study of blood T cell repertoires in COVID-19. Sequencing was performed with immunoSEQ multiplex PCR; in TCRdb, only in-frame clones are kept and a portion is missing. Among about 200,000 clones listed, about 82% were seen once. The sample comprised PBMCs or T cells enriched from blood (not recorded which). The source of these receptors is a man aged 40-50 years with acute COVID-19. Both conserved end residues are part of each CDR3. Fields, in order: J gene, D gene, V gene, clone size, CDR3 protein, CDR3 DNA. The D gene is left open where the match is weak. The listing skips clone size in some rows; elsewhere it reads once, few, many or a size class.

J: TRBJ1-4
D: TRBD1
V: TRBV3-1/TRBV3-2
size: NA
CDR3: CASSHGQGIFATNEKLFF
DNA: TGTGCCAGCAGCCACGGACAGGGGATTTTTGCAACTAATGAAAAACTGTTTTTT

J: TRBJ1-2
D: TRBD1
V: TRBV6-5
size: NA
CDR3: CASSHRGPGDYTF
DNA: TGTGCCAGCAGTCACAGGGGGCCAGGGGACTACACCTTC

J: TRBJ1-5
D: NA
V: TRBV7-3
size: NA
CDR3: CASSLSGGSNQPQHF
DNA: TGTGCCAGCAGCTTAAGTGGGGGCAGCAATCAGCCCCAGCATTTT

J: TRBJ1-6
D: NA
V: TRBV28
size: NA
CDR3: CASSLVRVNSPLHF
DNA: TGTGCCAGCAGTTTAGTCAGGGTTAATTCACCCCTCCACTTT

J: TRBJ1-2
D: NA
V: TRBV19
size: once
CDR3: CASNVGVDRDLYGYTF
DNA: TGTGCCAGTAATGTGGGAGTGGACAGAGATCTTTATGGCTACACCTTC

J: TRBJ1-3
D: NA
V: TRBV19
size: many
CDR3: CASSVAPSGNTIYF
DNA: TGTGCCAGTAGTGTCGCGCCCTCTGGAAACACCATATATTTT

J: TRBJ2-7
D: TRBD1
V: TRBV28
size: many
CDR3: CASGQGTEPYEQYF
DNA: TGTGCCAGCGGGCAGGGGACAGAGCCCTACGAGCAGTACTTC

J: TRBJ1-4
D: NA
V: TRBV28
size: NA
CDR3: CASSLWGAREKLFF
DNA: TGTGCCAGCAGTTTATGGGGGGCTCGGGAAAAACTGTTTTTT

J: TRBJ1-3
D: NA
V: TRBV18
size: NA
CDR3: CASSPGVNSGNTIYF
DNA: TGTGCCAGCTCACCCGGGGTAAACTCTGGAAACACCATATATTTT

J: TRBJ1-1
D: NA
V: TRBV5-1
size: NA
CDR3: CASSSLQGDTEAFF
DNA: TGCGCCAGCAGCTCCCTGCAAGGGGACACTGAAGCTTTCTTT

J: TRBJ2-5
D: NA
V: TRBV5-1
size: NA
CDR3: CASSLRQVEETQYF
DNA: TGCGCCAGCAGCTTGAGACAGGTCGAAGAGACCCAGTACTTC

J: TRBJ2-5
D: NA
V: TRBV9
size: few
CDR3: CASSVSENGRETQYF
DNA: TGTGCCAGCAGCGTGTCGGAGAACGGTAGAGAGACCCAGTACTTC

J: TRBJ2-1
D: NA
V: TRBV24-1
size: NA
CDR3: CATSDPTRAGEQFF
DNA: TGTGCCACCAGTGATCCTACTAGGGCCGGTGAGCAGTTCTTC

J: TRBJ2-3
D: NA
V: TRBV21-1
size: NA
CDR3: CASQRTSPGTDTQYF
DNA: TGTGCCAGCCAACGCACTTCCCCCGGGACAGATACGCAGTATTTT

J: TRBJ2-1
D: NA
V: TRBV18
size: NA
CDR3: CASSRLRDNEQFF
DNA: TGTGCCAGCTCACGGCTCCGGGACAATGAGCAGTTCTTC

J: TRBJ1-5
D: NA
V: TRBV5-1
size: NA
CDR3: CASSLGEGDQPQHF
DNA: TGCGCCAGCAGCTTGGGCGAGGGAGATCAGCCCCAGCATTTT

J: TRBJ1-5
D: NA
V: TRBV28
size: NA
CDR3: CASRVIRGRLNQPQHF
DNA: TGTGCCAGCAGAGTTATAAGGGGAAGGCTGAATCAGCCCCAGCATTTT